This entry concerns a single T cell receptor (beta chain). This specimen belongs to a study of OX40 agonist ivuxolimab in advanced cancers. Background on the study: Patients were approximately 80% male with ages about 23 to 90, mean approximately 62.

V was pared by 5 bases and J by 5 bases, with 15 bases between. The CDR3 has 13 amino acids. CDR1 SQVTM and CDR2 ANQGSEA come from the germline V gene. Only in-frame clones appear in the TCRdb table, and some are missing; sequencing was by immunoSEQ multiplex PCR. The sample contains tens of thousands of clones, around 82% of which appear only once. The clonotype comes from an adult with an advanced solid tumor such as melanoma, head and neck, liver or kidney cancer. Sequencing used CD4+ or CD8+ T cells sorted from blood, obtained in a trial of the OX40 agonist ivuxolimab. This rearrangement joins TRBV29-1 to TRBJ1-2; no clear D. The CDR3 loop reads CSVSPLMGYGYTF. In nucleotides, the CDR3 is TGCAGCGTTAGCCCCCTCATGGGGTATGGCTACACCTTC.